A selection of T cell receptor beta chains follows, all from one sample in a study of graft-versus-host responses after intestinal transplantation. Profiling relied on immunoSEQ multiplex PCR, and the TCRdb table lists in-frame clones only, not all of them. The profile shows some 97,000 clones, roughly 87% of them singletons. These receptors are not linked to any known antigen. Sample: unstimulated CD4+ T cells sorted from spleen or lymph node cells, taken before transplant. The source of these receptors is a human donor who was the organ donor for an intestinal transplant. Both conserved end residues are part of each CDR3. A D gene is named only where the DNA matches it firmly. Size is omitted from some rows. Given values are once, few, many or a class for expanded clones.

TRBJ2-7 . . TRBV19 CASSVDRAIGEQYF TGTGCCAGTAGTGTGGACCGGGCTATCGGCGAGCAGTACTTC
TRBJ1-4 . . TRBV6-6 CASSYRTVEKLFF TGTGCCAGCAGTTACCGGACGGTTGAAAAACTGTTTTTT
TRBJ2-6 . . TRBV21-1 CASSTEGDLPSGANVLTF TGTGCCAGCAGCACTGAGGGCGACCTTCCCTCTGGGGCCAACGTCCTGACTTTC
TRBJ1-4 many . TRBV7-9 CASSRYTNPEKLFF TGTGCCAGCAGCCGGTACACCAACCCTGAAAAACTGTTTTTT
TRBJ1-5 once TRBD1 TRBV30 CAWRRQGDQPQHF TGTGCCTGGAGACGACAGGGGGACCAGCCCCAGCATTTT
TRBJ1-2 . . TRBV5-4 CASSLPIGGGYGYTF TGTGCCAGCAGCTTGCCCATAGGGGGAGGCTATGGCTACACCTTC
TRBJ2-2 . TRBD2 TRBV30 CAWTPWLLAGMTGELFF TGTGCCTGGACCCCCTGGTTACTAGCGGGGATGACCGGGGAGCTGTTTTTT
TRBJ2-7 . TRBD1 TRBV19 CACGTGGHEQYF TGTGCCTGCGGGACAGGGGGCCACGAGCAGTACTTC
TRBJ1-1 . . TRBV29-1 CSVLGRMNTEAFF TGCAGCGTGCTCGGACGGATGAACACTGAAGCTTTCTTT
TRBJ1-3 . . TRBV4-1 CASSQVYGGSGNTIYF TGCGCCAGCAGCCAAGTGTATGGCGGGTCTGGAAACACCATATATTTT
TRBJ1-1 . . TRBV15 CATSRPPLGTEAFF TGTGCCACCAGCAGACCCCCGCTGGGCACTGAAGCTTTCTTT
TRBJ2-1 once . TRBV6-1 CASRIGFGGLEQFF TGTGCCAGTCGCATCGGCTTTGGGGGATTAGAGCAGTTCTTC
TRBJ2-1 . TRBD1 TRBV30 CAWNAGGQGYNEQFF TGTGCCTGGAATGCCGGGGGACAGGGCTACAATGAGCAGTTCTTC
TRBJ1-3 few TRBD1 TRBV4-1 CASSQNRGQGAISGNTIYF TGCGCCAGCAGCCAAAACCGTGGACAGGGGGCCATCTCTGGAAACACCATATATTTT
TRBJ2-2 . TRBD2 TRBV5-1 CASSVSFGGGNTGELFF TGCGCCAGCAGCGTATCTTTCGGCGGGGGGAACACCGGGGAGCTGTTTTTT
TRBJ2-7 . . TRBV10-3 CAIGWTEGEQYF TGTGCCATCGGATGGACAGAGGGCGAGCAGTACTTC
TRBJ1-2 . . TRBV5-1 CASSPDGRTYYGYTF TGCGCCAGCAGCCCTGACGGACGGACCTACTATGGCTACACCTTC
TRBJ1-2 few . TRBV19 CATTRRGFDYGYTF TGTGCCACAACGAGAAGAGGGTTCGACTATGGCTACACCTTC
TRBJ1-5 once . TRBV5-5 CASSLARDSNQPQHF TGTGCCAGCAGCTTGGCCAGGGATAGCAATCAGCCCCAGCATTTT
TRBJ1-1 . . TRBV7-2 CASSFRWGRNTEAFF TGTGCCAGCAGCTTCCGATGGGGGAGGAACACTGAAGCTTTCTTT
TRBJ2-5 . TRBD1 TRBV2 CASSEGMTGDRGETQYF TGTGCCAGCAGTGAGGGGATGACGGGGGACAGGGGGGAGACCCAGTACTTC
TRBJ1-2 . . TRBV7-8 CASSLTDGTNYGYTF TGTGCCAGCAGCTTAACAGACGGGACTAACTATGGCTACACCTTC
TRBJ1-3 . TRBD1 TRBV28 CASSLHRGSGNTIYF TGTGCCAGCAGCCTCCACAGGGGCTCTGGAAACACCATATATTTT
TRBJ1-4 few . TRBV30 CAWSVAGYEKLFF TGTGCCTGGAGTGTGGCGGGTTATGAAAAACTGTTTTTT
TRBJ2-3 . TRBD2 TRBV7-7 CASSQRGGSDTQYF TGTGCCAGCAGCCAGCGCGGGGGGTCGGATACGCAGTATTTT
TRBJ1-3 once . TRBV6-1 CASSENRRSSGNTIYF TGTGCCAGCAGTGAAAACAGGAGAAGCTCTGGAAACACCATATATTTT
TRBJ2-2 . TRBD1 TRBV5-1 CASRDRGNTGELFF TGCGCCAGTCGGGACAGGGGGAACACCGGGGAGCTGTTTTTT
TRBJ2-2 . . TRBV15 CATSSPQGRNTGELFF TGTGCCACCAGCAGCCCGCAGGGCCGGAACACCGGGGAGCTGTTTTTT
TRBJ2-3 . . TRBV29-1 CSVVRGHQTTDTQYF TGCAGCGTTGTTCGGGGACATCAAACCACAGATACGCAGTATTTT